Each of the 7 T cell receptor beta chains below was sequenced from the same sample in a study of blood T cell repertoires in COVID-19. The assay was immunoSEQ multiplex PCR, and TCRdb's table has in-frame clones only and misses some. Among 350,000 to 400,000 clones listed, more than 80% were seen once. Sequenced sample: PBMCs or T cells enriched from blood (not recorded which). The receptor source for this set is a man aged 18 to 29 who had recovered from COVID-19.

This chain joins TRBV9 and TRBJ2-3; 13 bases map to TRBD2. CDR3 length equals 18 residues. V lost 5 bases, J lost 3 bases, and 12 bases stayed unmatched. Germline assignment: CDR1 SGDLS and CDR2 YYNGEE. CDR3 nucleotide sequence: TGTGCCAGCAGTCAACTAGCGGGAGGGCTCCGCGGAACAGATACGCAGTATTTT. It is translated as CASSQLAGGLRGTDTQYF.

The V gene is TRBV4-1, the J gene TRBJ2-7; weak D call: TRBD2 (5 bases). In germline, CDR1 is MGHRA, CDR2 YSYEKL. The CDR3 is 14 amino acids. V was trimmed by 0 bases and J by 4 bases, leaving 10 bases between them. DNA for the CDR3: TGCGCCAGCAGCCAAGAAGCTCGGGAATACGAGCAGTACTTC. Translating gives CASSQEAREYEQYF.

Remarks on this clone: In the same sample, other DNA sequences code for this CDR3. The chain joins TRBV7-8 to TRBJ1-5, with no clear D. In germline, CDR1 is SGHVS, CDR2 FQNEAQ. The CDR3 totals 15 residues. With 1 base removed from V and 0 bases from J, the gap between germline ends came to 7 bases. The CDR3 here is CASSLGSYSNQPQHF. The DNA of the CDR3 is TGTGCCAGCAGCTTAGGTAGTTATAGCAATCAGCCCCAGCATTTT.

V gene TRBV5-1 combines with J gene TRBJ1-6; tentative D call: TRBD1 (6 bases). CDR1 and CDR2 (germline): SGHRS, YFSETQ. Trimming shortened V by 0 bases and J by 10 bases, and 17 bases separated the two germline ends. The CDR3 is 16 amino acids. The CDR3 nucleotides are TGCGCCAGCAGCTTGGGCTCCGGGGGGGCAAGGTCACCCCTCCACTTT. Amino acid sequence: CASSLGSGGARSPLHF. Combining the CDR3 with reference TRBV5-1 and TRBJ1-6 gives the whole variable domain KAGVTQTPRYLIKTRGQQVTLSCSPISGHRSVSWYQQTPGQGLQFLFEYFSETQRNKGNFPGRFSGRQFSNSRSEMNVSTLELGDSALYLCASSLGSGGARSPLHFGNGTRLTVT.

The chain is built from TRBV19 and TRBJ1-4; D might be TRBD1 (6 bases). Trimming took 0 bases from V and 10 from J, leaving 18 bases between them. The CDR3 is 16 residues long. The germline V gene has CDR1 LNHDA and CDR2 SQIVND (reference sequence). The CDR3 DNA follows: TGTGCCAGTAGTATAGACGGGACACGGATAAGCGGAAAACTGTTTTTT. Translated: CASSIDGTRISGKLFF.

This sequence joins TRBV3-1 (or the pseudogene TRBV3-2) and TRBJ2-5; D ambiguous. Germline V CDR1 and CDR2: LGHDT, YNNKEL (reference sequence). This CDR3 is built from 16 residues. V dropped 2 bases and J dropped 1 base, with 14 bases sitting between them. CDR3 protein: CASSQHFLPGQETQYF. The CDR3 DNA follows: TGTGCCAGCAGCCAACACTTCCTGCCCGGCCAAGAGACCCAGTACTTC.

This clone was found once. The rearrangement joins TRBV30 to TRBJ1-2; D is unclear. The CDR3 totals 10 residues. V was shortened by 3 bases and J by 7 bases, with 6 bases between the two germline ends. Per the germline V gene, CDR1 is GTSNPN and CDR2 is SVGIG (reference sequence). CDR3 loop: CAWSPGGYTF. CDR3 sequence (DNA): TGTGCCTGGAGCCCGGGTGGCTACACCTTC.